These 28 T cell receptor beta chains were all obtained from the same sample, sequenced in a study of cytotoxic CD8 clonotypes in ibrutinib-treated CLL. Generated by immunoSEQ multiplex PCR, the TCRdb table keeps only in-frame clones and is missing some. The sample has under 30,000 clones; less than 75% are singletons. The material sequenced was PBMCs, taken before ibrutinib treatment. Source of these receptors: a human donor with chronic lymphocytic leukemia.

The rearrangement uses TRBV10-3 and TRBJ2-1, with TRBD2 matching 10 bases. Losses at the gene ends were 8 bases for V and 4 bases for J; bases not matched to a gene: 11. CDR1 ENHRY and CDR2 SYGVKD come from the germline V gene. The CDR3 loop spans 16 amino acids. In DNA form, the CDR3 reads TGTGCCATCCAGGGAGAGCGGGAGGGCCGATACAATGAGCAGTTCTTC. This encodes CAIQGEREGRYNEQFF.

This sequence joins TRBV10-3 and TRBJ1-5; a weak D match, TRBD1 (5 bases). The V and J ends lost 7 bases and 4 bases respectively, with 11 bases between them. The germline V gene encodes CDR1 ENHRY and CDR2 SYGVKD. CDR3 size: 13 residues. In nucleotides, the CDR3 is TGTGCCATCAAAGGGGTCGGAAATCAGCCCCAGCATTTT. Translated: CAIKGVGNQPQHF.

A word on this clone: Other DNA sequences of this sample code for an identical CDR3. The CDR3 protein is CASSPPSAYEQYF. The DNA for the CDR3 is TGTGCCAGCTCACCCCCTAGTGCCTACGAGCAGTACTTC. The chain employs TRBV18 and TRBJ2-7, with unresolved D. Trimming pared 3 bases from V and 2 bases from J, leaving 8 bases between. The CDR3 has 13 amino acids. Germline V gene data show CDR1 as KGHSH and CDR2 as LQKENI. The full variable domain, in which reference TRBV18 and TRBJ2-7 provide the parts outside the CDR3, is NAGVMQNPRHLVRRRGQEARLRCSPMKGHSHVYWYRQLPEEGLKFMVYLQKENIIDESGMPKERFSAEFPKEGPSILRIQQVVRGDSAAYFCASSPPSAYEQYFGPGTRLTVT.

This chain connects TRBV27 to TRBJ2-7; TRBD1 agrees at 7 bases. Germline assignment: CDR1 MNHEY and CDR2 SMNVEV (reference sequence). This CDR3 has 14 amino acids. J gave up 0 bases and V 4 bases, and 3 bases lay outside the gene matches. The CDR3 bases are TGTGCCAGCAGTTCAGGGGGTAACTCCTACGAGCAGTACTTC. Encoded protein: CASSSGGNSYEQYF.

V gene TRBV7-6 combines with J gene TRBJ2-7; 8 positions agree with TRBD1. Germline V gives CDR1 SGHVS, CDR2 FNYEAQ. This CDR3 is 17 amino acids long. V lost 5 bases to trimming and J lost 4 bases; unmatched junction nucleotides: 16. CDR3 nucleotide sequence: TGTGCCAGCAGCGCGCTAACCCCAGGACAGGGAAAATACGAGCAGTACTTC. Amino acids: CASSALTPGQGKYEQYF.

V gene TRBV6-5 combines with J gene TRBJ1-3; D ambiguous. CDR1 MNHEY and CDR2 SVGAGI come from the germline V gene. V was clipped by 4 bases and J by 2 bases, with 6 bases between them. CDR3 length: 13 amino acids. CDR3 residues: CASSFGTGNTIYF. Here the CDR3 DNA reads TGTGCCAGCAGTTTCGGGACTGGAAACACCATATATTTT.

In this sample, this clone turned up a few times. The chain couples TRBV2 to TRBJ1-4, with 7 bases identical to TRBD1. Germline assignment: CDR1 SNHLY and CDR2 FYNNEI. There are 15 residues in the CDR3. V was pared by 5 bases and J by 8 bases, with 11 bases of the junction left unmatched. The CDR3 sequence: CASSPRQGAREKLFF. CDR3 nucleotides: TGTGCCAGCAGTCCCCGACAGGGTGCTAGGGAAAAACTGTTTTTT.

This sequence joins TRBV28 and TRBJ1-1, with 7 nucleotides matching TRBD1. CDR3 size: 15 residues. The germline V gene has CDR1 MDHEN and CDR2 SYDVKM. With 5 bases clipped from V and 1 base from J, the junction kept 7 bases outside the gene matches. CDR3 nucleotides: TGTGCCAGCAGTCACCTGACAGGGTGGAACACTGAAGCTTTCTTT. Protein product: CASSHLTGWNTEAFF.

V is TRBV10-3 and J is TRBJ2-7; possible D gene TRBD1, 6 bases. The V end was cut by 4 bases, the J end by 6 bases, with 16 bases between. Germline V gene lookup returns CDR1 ENHRY and CDR2 SYGVKD. This CDR3 is built from 14 residues. CDR3 sequence: CAISVDNRDTEQYF. The CDR3, as DNA: TGTGCCATCAGTGTCGACAACCGGGACACCGAGCAGTACTTC.

J is TRBJ2-3 and V is TRBV9; D gene uncertain. The CDR3 has 13 residues. Trimming took off 4 bases at V and 4 bases at J, with 10 bases between the two ends. Germline loops: CDR1 SGDLS, CDR2 YYNGEE. The CDR3 DNA is TGTGCCAGCAGCTCCCTTTTCCCAGATACGCAGTATTTT. Amino acid sequence: CASSSLFPDTQYF. Supplemented by reference TRBV9 and TRBJ2-3, the full variable domain reads DSGVTQTPKHLITATGQRVTLRCSPRSGDLSVYWYQQSLDQGLQFLIQYYNGEERAKGNILERFSAQQFPDLHSELNLSSLELGDSALYFCASSSLFPDTQYFGPGTRLTVL.

This chain uses TRBV7-9 with TRBJ2-5; D possibly uses TRBD1 or TRBD2 (6 bases each). CDR1 SEHNR and CDR2 FQNEAQ come from the germline V gene (reference sequence). CDR3 length: 14 residues. V was trimmed by 5 bases and J by 2 bases, leaving 12 bases between them. CDR3 residues: CASSQRGTQETQYF. In nucleotides, the CDR3 is TGTGCCAGCAGCCAGAGGGGGACTCAAGAGACCCAGTACTTC.

The chain carries TRBV5-5 and TRBJ2-5; D call uncertain. V lost 0 bases, J lost 5 bases, and 14 bases lay in between. The CDR3 totals 15 residues. CDR1 and CDR2 (germline): SGHKS, YYEKEE (reference sequence). The CDR3 DNA reads as TGTGCCAGCAGCTTGGTGGGCGACTTCCTTGAGACCCAGTACTTC. Encoded protein: CASSLVGDFLETQYF. Drawing the rest from reference TRBV5-5 and TRBJ2-5, the complete variable domain is DAGVTQSPTHLIKTRGQQVTLRCSPISGHKSVSWYQQVLGQGPQFIFQYYEKEERGRGNFPDRFSARQFPNYSSELNVNALLLGDSALYLCASSLVGDFLETQYFGPGTRLLVL.

Judged by abundance, this clone is medium-sized (0.01 to 0.1%). The genes are TRBV6-6 and TRBJ1-2, with 8 positions matching TRBD1. This CDR3 comprises 14 residues. Germline CDR1 reads MNHNY; CDR2 reads SVGAGI (reference sequence). V trimming: 2 bases; J trimming: 8 bases; junction bases outside the gene matches: 7. The CDR3 DNA reads TGTGCCAGCAGTTACCAGACAGGGGCGGGCGGCTACACCTTC. Its protein is CASSYQTGAGGYTF.

The V and J genes are TRBV6-5 and TRBJ2-5; 7 bases match TRBD2. CDR1 and CDR2 (germline): MNHEY, SVGAGI. The V and J ends lost 6 bases and 4 bases, in that order; junction bases with no gene match: 5. The CDR3 is made up of 13 amino acids. This CDR3 reads CASRGGVSETQYF. For the CDR3, the DNA is TGTGCCAGCAGGGGAGGGGTTTCAGAGACCCAGTACTTC.

The chain uses TRBV9 and TRBJ2-1; TRBD1 matches 9 bases. There are 16 residues in the CDR3. Trimming removed 0 bases from V and 3 bases from J; junction bases left unmatched: 4. CDR1 is SGDLS, CDR2 YYNGEE, per germline. The CDR3 coding sequence is TGTGCCAGCAGCGTAGAAGGGACAGGGAGCTACAATGAGCAGTTCTTC. It is translated as CASSVEGTGSYNEQFF. Together with reference TRBV9 and TRBJ2-1, the CDR3 gives the full variable domain: DSGVTQTPKHLITATGQRVTLRCSPRSGDLSVYWYQQSLDQGLQFLIQYYNGEERAKGNILERFSAQQFPDLHSELNLSSLELGDSALYFCASSVEGTGSYNEQFFGPGTRLTVL.

The chain couples TRBV7-8 to TRBJ1-1; 8 bases agree with TRBD1. From germline, CDR1 is SGHVS and CDR2 FQNEAQ. Trimming removed 2 bases from V and 0 bases from J; junction bases left unmatched: 5. This CDR3 has 16 amino acids. In DNA form, the CDR3 reads TGTGCCAGCAGCTTACGGACAGGGCGACTGAACACTGAAGCTTTCTTT. It is translated as CASSLRTGRLNTEAFF.

The J gene is TRBJ2-3, the V gene TRBV6-6; D is undetermined. CDR3 size: 14 residues. Germline V gene lookup returns CDR1 MNHNY and CDR2 SVGAGI (reference sequence). Trimming removed 4 bases from V and 0 bases from J, with 8 bases in between. The chain's CDR3 is CASSSTQSTDTQYF. The CDR3 nucleotides are TGTGCCAGCAGTTCCACTCAAAGCACAGATACGCAGTATTTT.

Only a few counts were recorded for this clone. In DNA, the CDR3 is TGTGCCAGCAGTTCGGGACAGGGGGCTATTCAGTACTTC. It specifies CASSSGQGAIQYF. The chain recombines TRBV7-2 with TRBJ2-4; 12 bases map to TRBD1. The length of the CDR3 is 13 residues. Trimming took 6 bases from V and 10 from J; bases not matched to a gene: 4. Germline V gene data show CDR1 as SGHTA and CDR2 as FQGNSA.

The chain employs TRBV9 and TRBJ2-7; 7 bases line up with TRBD1. The trim removed 2 bases at V and 1 base at J, leaving 0 bases unmatched. The germline CDR1 and CDR2 sequences are SGDLS and YYNGEE. There are 13 residues in the CDR3. CDR3 coding DNA: TGTGCCAGCAGCGTGGGACAGTCCTACGAGCAGTACTTC. Encoded protein: CASSVGQSYEQYF.

This chain links TRBV5-3 with TRBJ2-2, with D unclear. TRBV5-3 has ORF status, its function being uncertain. Trimming took 0 bases from V and 1 from J, leaving 7 bases between them. CDR3 length: 15 residues. This CDR3 is CARSLADENTGELFF. The CDR3 nucleotides read TGTGCCAGAAGCTTGGCGGATGAGAACACCGGGGAGCTGTTTTTT.

This chain joins TRBV4-2 and TRBJ2-5; 12 bases align to TRBD2. The germline V gene has CDR1 LGHNA and CDR2 YNFKEQ. The CDR3 has 15 residues. J gave up 2 bases and V 2 bases, and 0 bases lay outside the gene matches. The DNA for the CDR3 is TGTGCCAGCAGCCAAACTAGCGGGGGGCAAGAGACCCAGTACTTC. Protein product: CASSQTSGGQETQYF.

The rearrangement uses TRBV11-2 and TRBJ1-6; D is unresolved. CDR3 size: 15 residues. Trimming shortened V by 0 bases and J by 7 bases, and 10 bases separated the two germline ends. From germline, CDR1 is SGHAT and CDR2 FQNNGV. The CDR3 loop is CASSLEPSRNSPLHF. For the CDR3, the DNA is TGTGCCAGCAGCTTAGAGCCCAGTCGCAATTCACCCCTCCACTTT.

This clone was detected once. In DNA, the CDR3 is TGTGCCAGCAGCGCCTCAGGGAGCCATGAGCAGTTCTTC. Translating gives CASSASGSHEQFF. The chain recombines TRBV9 with TRBJ2-1; D is perhaps TRBD1 or TRBD2 (5 bases each). The CDR3 is 13 amino acids. Per the germline V gene, CDR1 is SGDLS and CDR2 is YYNGEE. V lost 3 bases and J lost 8, with 12 bases in between.

This clone was observed once. The chain joins TRBV5-1 to TRBJ1-1; perhaps TRBD1 as D (6 bases). V gave up 1 base and J gave up 2 bases, with 15 bases separating them. This CDR3 is built from 16 residues. Germline V gene sequence: CDR1 SGHRS, CDR2 YFSETQ. This CDR3 is CASSLIFGGENTEAFF. In DNA, the CDR3 is TGCGCCAGCAGCTTGATCTTCGGGGGCGAAAACACTGAAGCTTTCTTT.

This clone was recorded only once. The chain combines TRBV7-2 with TRBJ2-7, with 7 bases matching TRBD1. V lost 1 base, J lost 0 bases, and 3 bases stayed unmatched. Looked up from germline, CDR1 is SGHTA and CDR2 is FQGNSA. The CDR3 is made up of 15 amino acids. The CDR3 spells CASSLGWDSSYEQYF. The CDR3, as DNA: TGTGCCAGCAGCTTAGGTTGGGACAGCTCCTACGAGCAGTACTTC.

This chain joins TRBV4-1 and TRBJ2-7; 9 bases fit TRBD1. CDR1 is MGHRA, CDR2 YSYEKL, per germline. The CDR3 has 18 amino acids. Unmatched junction bases numbered 15, after V lost 4 bases and J lost 2 bases. The CDR3: CASSRGQGRRGVAYEQYF. CDR3 DNA sequence: TGCGCCAGCAGCCGGGGACAGGGAAGGAGAGGGGTAGCCTACGAGCAGTACTTC.

The chain joins TRBV5-1 to TRBJ2-5, with D possibly being TRBD1 (6 bases). V was trimmed by 0 bases and J by 1 base, leaving 10 bases between them. Germline lookup yields CDR1 SGHRS and CDR2 YFSETQ. The CDR3 is 15 residues long. The CDR3 spells CASSLGPGVQETQYF. The CDR3 DNA reads as TGCGCCAGCAGCTTGGGCCCAGGGGTCCAAGAGACCCAGTACTTC.

This chain uses TRBV5-1 with TRBJ1-3; 8 nucleotides agree with TRBD1. After removal of 5 bases from V and 4 bases from J, the junction contained 11 bases not matched to a gene. CDR3 size: 16 residues. Germline CDR1 and CDR2: SGHRS and YFSETQ. Here the CDR3 reads CASSPQTGTGGNTIYF. DNA for the CDR3: TGCGCCAGCAGTCCTCAAACCGGGACAGGAGGAAACACCATATATTTT.